The clone carrying this T cell receptor (beta chain) has more than one count but fewer than ten. Its target is not known. These data belong to a study of vaccination effects on CD4 cells after COVID-19. Study background: All study participants received two doses of BNT162b2 or mRNA-1273 vaccine. Study conclusions and caveats: The study enrolled few convalescent patients and sampled no early post-infection timepoints. The study found marked clonal contraction of infection- and vaccine-induced clones late after vaccination.

Only in-frame clones appear in the TCRdb table, and some are missing; sequencing was by immunoSEQ multiplex PCR. Counted here are roughly 65,000 clones, 76% occurring once; the ten biggest clones make up around 2.7%. Sequencing was preceded by expansion of antigen-specific CD4+ T cells with viral peptide pools in the ViraFEST assay. CD4+ T cell isolation took place after about 11 days of culture. Nobody among the vaccine recipients had prior SARS-CoV-2 infection (nucleocapsid antibodies were negative). Each culture had half its medium swapped for IL-2 medium on days 3 and 7. Germline V gene data show CDR1 as SGHVS and CDR2 as FQNEAQ. The CDR3 is made up of 14 amino acids. The V end lost 6 bases, the J end lost 6 bases, and 17 bases lay between the germline ends.

The V call is TRBV7-8, the J call TRBJ1-2; D ambiguous. The material was CD4+ T cells from PBMCs cultured with HCoV-NL63 spike peptides, obtained before COVID-19 vaccination. This sequence was found in a human donor who received a COVID-19 vaccine. This CDR3 is CASSTFESGDGYTF. The DNA for the CDR3 is TGTGCCAGCAGTACTTTTGAGTCCGGGGATGGCTACACCTTC.